Listed here are 27 T cell receptor beta chains from one sample, sequenced in a study of T cell responses to AZD1222 COVID-19 vaccine. Only in-frame clones appear in the TCRdb table, and some are missing; sequencing was by immunoSEQ multiplex PCR. The sample consists of about 130,000 clones, approximately 90% of them appearing once. The source material was peripheral blood, sampled 28 days after the second AZD1222 dose. The receptor set was obtained from an adult who received the AZD1222 COVID-19 vaccine.

This chain uses TRBV6-5 with TRBJ1-2, with TRBD1 matching 10 bases. The germline V gene encodes CDR1 MNHEY and CDR2 SVGAGI. This CDR3 spans 15 amino acids. V shed 6 bases, J shed 4 bases, and the junction held 8 bases outside the gene matches. CDR3 protein: CASRGDRGSSYGYTF. In nucleotides, the CDR3 is TGTGCCAGCAGGGGGGACAGGGGAAGTTCCTATGGCTACACCTTC.

This rearrangement joins TRBV7-2 to TRBJ2-2, with 10 nucleotides matching TRBD2. Germline V lookup: CDR1 SGHTA, CDR2 FQGNSA. There are 19 residues in the CDR3. V gave up 5 bases and J gave up 0 bases; unmatched junction bases: 12. CDR3 sequence: CASSRKLAGDITNTGELFF. The CDR3 DNA is TGTGCCAGCAGCCGCAAGCTAGCGGGGGACATTACGAACACCGGGGAGCTGTTTTTT.

The chain employs TRBV4-2 and TRBJ2-7; 8 bases align to TRBD2. This CDR3 region has 14 residues. Germline loops: CDR1 LGHNA, CDR2 YNFKEQ. V lost 1 base and J lost 3; bases outside the gene matches: 2. The CDR3 DNA follows: TGTGCCAGCAGCCAAGGGGGGACTAGCTACGAGCAGTACTTC. This translates into CASSQGGTSYEQYF.

This chain connects TRBV2 to TRBJ1-5; the D is unclear. Germline CDR1 SNHLY, CDR2 FYNNEI. With 2 bases removed from V and 2 bases from J, the gap between germline ends came to 10 bases. The CDR3 is 15 residues long. CDR3 protein: CASSENQARNQPQHF. Written as DNA, the CDR3 is TGTGCCAGCAGTGAAAATCAGGCGCGCAATCAGCCCCAGCATTTT.

The chain recombines TRBV4-1 with TRBJ2-7, with D possibly matching TRBD2 (5 bases). Trimming cost V 3 bases and J 2 bases, with 14 bases left between them. Per germline, CDR1 MGHRA and CDR2 YSYEKL. The CDR3 is 15 amino acids. CDR3 DNA sequence: TGCGCCAGCAGCCAGACTCAGGACTTTACCTACGAGCAGTACTTC. It translates to CASSQTQDFTYEQYF.

The chain is built from TRBV7-9 and TRBJ2-7, with D perhaps TRBD1 or TRBD2 (7 bases each). Germline V gene lookup returns CDR1 SEHNR and CDR2 FQNEAQ (reference sequence). The CDR3 runs 14 residues. V lost 5 bases to trimming and J lost 5 bases, with 16 bases between them. The CDR3 coding sequence is TGTGCCAGCAGCCCCAGGGGGGGAGTCCACGAGCAGTACTTC. Translation gives CASSPRGGVHEQYF. Complete variable domain (other parts from reference TRBV7-9 and TRBJ2-7): DTGVSQNPRHKITKRGQNVTFRCDPISEHNRLYWYRQTLGQGPEFLTYFQNEAQLEKSRLLSDRFSAERPKGSFSTLEIQRTEQGDSAMYLCASSPRGGVHEQYFGPGTRLTVT.

This clone has just one count. The chain combines TRBV6-1 with TRBJ1-5, with no clear D. With 3 bases removed from V and 2 bases from J, the gap between germline ends came to 11 bases. The CDR3 covers 15 residues. Germline loops: CDR1 MNHNS, CDR2 SASEGT. CDR3 DNA: TGTGCCAGCAGTGACCGGCTTCGGGGCAATCAGCCCCAGCATTTT. Protein: CASSDRLRGNQPQHF.

This clone was seen only once. The V gene is TRBV11-2, the J gene TRBJ1-4; D is uncertain. The V gene lost 2 bases and the J gene lost 5 bases, with 12 bases spanning the gap. The length of the CDR3 is 15 residues. In germline, CDR1 is SGHAT, CDR2 FQNNGV. The CDR3 sequence: CASSLNEGLNEKLFF. The CDR3 DNA reads as TGTGCCAGCAGCTTAAACGAGGGCTTAAATGAAAAACTGTTTTTT. Looking up the rest from reference TRBV11-2 and TRBJ1-4 gives the full variable domain: EAGVAQSPRYKIIEKRQSVAFWCNPISGHATLYWYQQILGQGPKLLIQFQNNGVVDDSQLPKDRFSAERLKGVDSTLKIQPAKLEDSAVYLCASSLNEGLNEKLFFGSGTQLSVL.

The chain links TRBV11-2 to TRBJ2-3; D unresolved. CDR3 size: 13 residues. The V and J ends lost 1 base and 1 base respectively, with 3 bases between them. Germline V gene lookup returns CDR1 SGHAT and CDR2 FQNNGV. Here the CDR3 DNA reads TGTGCCAGCAGCTTAGCGGGCACAGATACGCAGTATTTT. This encodes CASSLAGTDTQYF.

The chain combines TRBV15 with TRBJ2-5; tentatively, D is TRBD1 or TRBD2 (6 bases each). The length of the CDR3 is 17 residues. The V gene lost 5 bases and the J gene lost 5 bases, with 24 bases spanning the gap. The germline gives CDR1 LNHNV, CDR2 YYDKDF (reference sequence). CDR3 region: CATSPRGRDSYRETQYF. CDR3 DNA sequence: TGTGCCACCAGCCCCCGGGGGCGGGACTCTTACAGGGAGACCCAGTACTTC.

The rearrangement links TRBV25-1 to TRBJ1-4; D is unclear. The CDR3 is 15 residues long. Germline CDR1 reads MGHDK; CDR2 reads SYGVNS. V was cut by 6 bases and J by 5 bases, with 16 bases left in between. The DNA of the CDR3 is TGTGCCAGCAGGACCAGTGGCCGAATGAATGAAAAACTGTTTTTT. This codes for CASRTSGRMNEKLFF.

The rearrangement uses TRBV5-5 and TRBJ1-5; D ambiguous. Trimming removed 0 bases at V and 2 bases at J, with 9 bases between. The CDR3 length is 15 residues. The germline V gene has CDR1 SGHKS and CDR2 YYEKEE (reference sequence). The chain's CDR3 is CASSLGGWGNQPQHF. In nucleotides, the CDR3 is TGTGCCAGCAGCTTGGGTGGTTGGGGCAATCAGCCCCAGCATTTT.

This clone was recorded only once. The genes are TRBV12-2 and TRBJ2-1. TRBV12-2 is deemed a pseudogene. The CDR3 covers 17 residues. DNA for the CDR3: TGTGCAAGTCGCGTAAAGGGTGGGCCCCCTCCTTCGGATGAGCAGTTCTTC. Its translation is CASRVKGGPPPSDEQFF.

The CDR3 DNA follows: TGTGCCAGTATCCGACCAGGGACAAACACTGAAGCTTTCTTT. This gives the protein CASIRPGTNTEAFF. This chain joins TRBV19 and TRBJ1-1; D perhaps matches TRBD1 (6 bases). The CDR3 loop spans 14 amino acids. Germline V gene lookup returns CDR1 LNHDA and CDR2 SQIVND (reference sequence). The V and J ends lost 7 bases and 2 bases respectively, with 14 bases between them.

The gene calls are TRBV25-1 and TRBJ1-2; 9 nucleotides line up with TRBD1. Germline CDR1 reads MGHDK; CDR2 reads SYGVNS. The CDR3 extends over 13 amino acids. With 11 bases clipped from V and 8 bases from J, the junction kept 12 bases outside the gene matches. The CDR3 DNA reads TGTGCCCAGGTTGGGGACAGGGAGAACGGCTACACCTTC. Translation: CAQVGDRENGYTF.

This rearrangement joins TRBV7-7 to TRBJ2-1; maybe TRBD1 (6 bases). The length of the CDR3 is 19 residues. Deletions cut 1 base from V and 0 bases from J, with 19 bases between. In germline, CDR1 is SSHAT, CDR2 FNYEAQ (reference sequence). The CDR3 reads CASSLGTEGHKSSYNEQFF. CDR3 sequence (DNA): TGTGCCAGCAGCTTAGGGACAGAGGGGCATAAAAGCTCCTACAATGAGCAGTTCTTC.

The chain recombines TRBV7-9 with TRBJ2-2; 7 nucleotides match TRBD1. The germline gives CDR1 SEHNR, CDR2 FQNEAQ (reference sequence). V was pared by 4 bases and J by 2 bases, with 1 base of the junction left unmatched. The CDR3 runs to 14 residues. The CDR3 is CASSWTGNTGELFF. The DNA for the CDR3 is TGTGCCAGCAGCTGGACAGGCAACACCGGGGAGCTGTTTTTT.

This sequence joins TRBV10-3 and TRBJ2-7, with TRBD2 matching 10 bases. Unmatched junction bases numbered 5, after V lost 6 bases and J lost 0 bases. The CDR3 runs to 15 residues. Germline CDR1 and CDR2: ENHRY and SYGVKD. CDR3 in amino acids: CAIRASSGSSYEQYF. CDR3 sequence (DNA): TGTGCCATCAGGGCCTCTAGCGGGAGCTCCTACGAGCAGTACTTC.

The chain couples TRBV2 to TRBJ2-7, with D perhaps being TRBD1 or TRBD2 (5 bases each). The CDR3 spans 17 residues. Trimming took 5 bases from V and 0 from J, leaving 20 bases between them. Looked up from germline, CDR1 is SNHLY and CDR2 is FYNNEI. The CDR3 bases are TGTGCCAGCAGTTTGCCCCGGGACCCCACCAGCTCCTACGAGCAGTACTTC. This gives the protein CASSLPRDPTSSYEQYF.

As DNA, the CDR3 is TGTGCCAGCTCACCACGGACGGGGATGGGGGAGACCCAGTACTTC. Residues: CASSPRTGMGETQYF. The V call is TRBV18, the J call TRBJ2-5, with a possible D match to TRBD2 (5 bases). There are 15 residues in the CDR3. Germline V gene sequence: CDR1 KGHSH, CDR2 LQKENI. The V gene lost 1 base and the J gene lost 5 bases, with 14 bases spanning the gap.

The V gene is TRBV7-9, the J gene TRBJ1-6; TRBD1 might be the D (5 bases). Trimming stripped 1 base from V and 9 bases from J, with 13 bases between. CDR1 SEHNR and CDR2 FQNEAQ come from the germline V gene (reference sequence). The CDR3 is made up of 15 amino acids. The CDR3 sequence: CASSLVGGTSSPLHF. CDR3 nucleotides: TGTGCCAGCAGCTTAGTCGGGGGTACCTCTTCACCCCTCCACTTT.

The chain is built from TRBV5-1 and TRBJ1-2; D is perhaps TRBD1 (5 bases). Trimming removed 0 bases from V and 2 bases from J, with 5 bases in between. Per germline, CDR1 SGHRS and CDR2 YFSETQ. This CDR3 has 13 residues. CDR3 sequence (DNA): TGCGCCAGCAGCTTGGCAGGGAACTATGGCTACACCTTC. Its protein is CASSLAGNYGYTF.

The J gene is TRBJ1-1, the V gene TRBV6-2 or TRBV6-3, with unresolved D. CDR3 size: 13 residues. V was trimmed by 7 bases and J by 4 bases, leaving 13 bases between them. Germline CDR1 reads MNHEY; CDR2 reads SVGEGT. Written as DNA, the CDR3 is TGTGCCAGCACCCCTGGGGTGGCCACTGAAGCTTTCTTT. Translation: CASTPGVATEAFF.

The CDR3 reads CASSPPITLSSYNEQFF. The CDR3 coding sequence is TGTGCCAGCTCACCACCTATCACTTTGAGCTCCTACAATGAGCAGTTCTTC. The chain has TRBV18 and TRBJ2-1, with D unclear. V was clipped by 0 bases and J by 0 bases, with 12 bases between them. The CDR3 consists of 17 residues. Per germline, CDR1 KGHSH and CDR2 LQKENI.

This chain links TRBV18 with TRBJ1-5; D remains ambiguous. Germline V gene data show CDR1 as KGHSH and CDR2 as LQKENI. Between the trimmed V and J ends, which lost 2 bases and 0 bases, there was a span of 5 bases. The CDR3 consists of 14 residues. In nucleotides, the CDR3 is TGTGCCAGCTCACCAGGGAATAGCAATCAGCCCCAGCATTTT. Translating gives CASSPGNSNQPQHF.

This chain connects TRBV7-2 to TRBJ2-4; 7 bases are shared with TRBD2. Germline V gene data show CDR1 as SGHTA and CDR2 as FQGNSA. V was clipped by 5 bases and J by 6 bases; unmatched bases: 10. The CDR3 sequence is 15 residues long. The DNA for the CDR3 is TGTGCCAGCAGCCCCCGGGGGGAGGCTGCAAACATTCAGTACTTC. Translating it yields CASSPRGEAANIQYF.

This clone was recorded a few times. The chain uses TRBV18 and TRBJ2-1, with 14 bases fitting TRBD2. The V segment lost 6 bases and the J segment 7 bases; nucleotides outside the gene matches: 5. The CDR3 is made up of 15 amino acids. Germline V lookup: CDR1 KGHSH, CDR2 LQKENI. The CDR3 loop is CASSSTSGRVNEQFF. The CDR3 DNA reads TGTGCCAGCTCGTCGACTAGCGGGAGGGTTAATGAGCAGTTCTTC.